This TCR beta chain emerged from a study of blood T cell repertoires in COVID-19. Germline lookup yields CDR1 MDHEN and CDR2 SYDVKM. J lost 5 bases, V lost 9 bases, and 22 bases had no gene match. The CDR3 runs to 19 residues. TCRdb's table, derived via immunoSEQ multiplex PCR, lists solely in-frame clones and lacks some. Found here are 200,000 to 250,000 clones, about four fifths of them singletons; the top ten hold 5.5% to 7.5%. The chain employs TRBV28 and TRBJ1-4; 9 bases align to TRBD1. Specimen: PBMCs or T cells enriched from blood (not recorded which). This clonotype originated in a woman between 40 and 50 years old who had recovered from COVID-19. The DNA for the CDR3 is TGTGCCAGGAGTCGAGCTTCCCGACATGACAGGGGGATCAATGAAAAACTGTTTTTT. Protein: CARSRASRHDRGINEKLFF.